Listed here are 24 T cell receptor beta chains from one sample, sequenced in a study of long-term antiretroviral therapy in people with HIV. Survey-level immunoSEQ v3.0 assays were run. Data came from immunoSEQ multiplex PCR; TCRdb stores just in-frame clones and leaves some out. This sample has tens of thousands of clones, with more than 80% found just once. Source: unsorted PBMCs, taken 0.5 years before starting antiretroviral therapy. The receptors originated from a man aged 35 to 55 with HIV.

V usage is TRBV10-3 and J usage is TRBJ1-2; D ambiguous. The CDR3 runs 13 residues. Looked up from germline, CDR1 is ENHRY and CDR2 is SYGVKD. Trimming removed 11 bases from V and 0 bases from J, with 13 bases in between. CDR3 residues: CAARDLSNYGYTF. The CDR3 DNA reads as TGTGCCGCGCGGGATCTTTCTAACTATGGCTACACCTTC.

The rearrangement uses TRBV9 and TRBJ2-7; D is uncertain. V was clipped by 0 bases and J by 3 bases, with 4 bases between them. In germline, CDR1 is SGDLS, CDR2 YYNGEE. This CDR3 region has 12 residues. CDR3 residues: CASSVGGYEQYF. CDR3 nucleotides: TGTGCCAGCAGCGTAGGCGGCTACGAGCAGTACTTC. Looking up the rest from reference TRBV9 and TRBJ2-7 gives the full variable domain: DSGVTQTPKHLITATGQRVTLRCSPRSGDLSVYWYQQSLDQGLQFLIQYYNGEERAKGNILERFSAQQFPDLHSELNLSSLELGDSALYFCASSVGGYEQYFGPGTRLTVT.

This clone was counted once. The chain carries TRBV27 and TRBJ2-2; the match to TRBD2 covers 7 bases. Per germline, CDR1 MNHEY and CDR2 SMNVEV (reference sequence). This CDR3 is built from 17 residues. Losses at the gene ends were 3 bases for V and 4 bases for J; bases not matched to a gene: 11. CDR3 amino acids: CASSFAGVGGSTGELFF. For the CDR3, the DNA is TGTGCCAGCAGTTTCGCGGGGGTTGGGGGGAGCACCGGGGAGCTGTTTTTT.

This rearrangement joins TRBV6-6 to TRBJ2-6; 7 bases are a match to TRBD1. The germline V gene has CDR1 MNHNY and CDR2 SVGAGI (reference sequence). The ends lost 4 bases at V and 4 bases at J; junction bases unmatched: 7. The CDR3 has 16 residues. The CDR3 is CASSSDRVTGANVLTF. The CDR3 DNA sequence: TGTGCCAGCAGTTCCGACAGGGTCACCGGGGCCAACGTCCTGACTTTC.

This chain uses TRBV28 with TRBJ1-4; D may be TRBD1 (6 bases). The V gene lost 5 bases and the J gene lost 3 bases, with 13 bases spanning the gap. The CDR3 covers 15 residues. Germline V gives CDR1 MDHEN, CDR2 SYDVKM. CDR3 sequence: CASSPRGSANEKLFF. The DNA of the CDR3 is TGTGCCAGCAGTCCCAGGGGCAGTGCTAATGAAAAACTGTTTTTT.

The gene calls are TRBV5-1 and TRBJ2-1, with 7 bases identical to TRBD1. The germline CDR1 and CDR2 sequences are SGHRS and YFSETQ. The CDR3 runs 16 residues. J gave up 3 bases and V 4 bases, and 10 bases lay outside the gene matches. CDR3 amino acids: CASSATGTAIYNEQFF. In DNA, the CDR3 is TGCGCCAGCAGCGCTACCGGGACAGCAATCTACAATGAGCAGTTCTTC.

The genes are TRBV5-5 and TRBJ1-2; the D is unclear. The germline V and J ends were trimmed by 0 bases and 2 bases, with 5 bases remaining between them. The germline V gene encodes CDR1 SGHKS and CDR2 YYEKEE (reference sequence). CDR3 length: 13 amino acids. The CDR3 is CASSLGGNYGYTF. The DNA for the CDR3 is TGTGCCAGCAGCTTGGGCGGAAACTATGGCTACACCTTC.

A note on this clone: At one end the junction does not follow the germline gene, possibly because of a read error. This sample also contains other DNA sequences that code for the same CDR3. CDR3 nucleotide sequence: TGTGCCAGCAGCTTGTTTGGGGCAGGGGGGAACACTGAGGCTTTCTTT. Translation gives CASSLFGAGGNTEAFF. The chain combines TRBV5-6 with TRBJ1-1, with 7 nucleotides matching TRBD1. This CDR3 has 16 amino acids. CDR1 is SGHDT and CDR2 is YYEEEE in the germline V gene.

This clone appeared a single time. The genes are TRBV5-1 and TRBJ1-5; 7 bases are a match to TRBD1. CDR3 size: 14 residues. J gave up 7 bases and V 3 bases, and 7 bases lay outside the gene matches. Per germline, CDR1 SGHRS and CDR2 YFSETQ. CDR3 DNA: TGCGCCAGCAGCTACGGGACAGAGGGGCAGCCCCAGCATTTT. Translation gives CASSYGTEGQPQHF.

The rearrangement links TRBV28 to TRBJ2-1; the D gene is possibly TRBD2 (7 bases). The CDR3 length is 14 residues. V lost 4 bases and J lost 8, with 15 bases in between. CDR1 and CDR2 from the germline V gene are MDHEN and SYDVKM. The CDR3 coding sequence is TGTGCCAGCAGTTGGTCGGGGGGCACGGATGAGCAGTTCTTC. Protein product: CASSWSGGTDEQFF. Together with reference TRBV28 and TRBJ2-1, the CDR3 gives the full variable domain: DVKVTQSSRYLVKRTGEKVFLECVQDMDHENMFWYRQDPGLGLRLIYFSYDVKMKEKGDIPEGYSVSREKKERFSLILESASTNQTSMYLCASSWSGGTDEQFFGPGTRLTVL.

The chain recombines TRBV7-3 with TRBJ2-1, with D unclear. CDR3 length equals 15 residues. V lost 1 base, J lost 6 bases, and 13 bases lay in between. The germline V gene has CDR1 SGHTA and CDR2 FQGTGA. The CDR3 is CASSLMGGATNEQFF. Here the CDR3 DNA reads TGTGCCAGCAGCTTAATGGGTGGAGCTACCAATGAGCAGTTCTTC.

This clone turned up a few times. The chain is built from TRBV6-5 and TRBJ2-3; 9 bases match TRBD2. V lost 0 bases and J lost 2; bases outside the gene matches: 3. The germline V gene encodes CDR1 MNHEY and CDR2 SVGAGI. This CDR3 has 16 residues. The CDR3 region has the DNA TGTGCCAGCAGTTACTCGATAGCGGGGGTCACAGATACGCAGTATTTT. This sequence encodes CASSYSIAGVTDTQYF.

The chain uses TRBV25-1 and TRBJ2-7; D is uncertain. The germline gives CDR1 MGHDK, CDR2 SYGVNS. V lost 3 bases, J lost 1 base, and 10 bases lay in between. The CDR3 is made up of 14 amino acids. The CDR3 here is CASSDNSLSYEQYF. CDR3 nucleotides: TGTGCCAGCAGTGACAACAGTTTGTCCTACGAGCAGTACTTC.

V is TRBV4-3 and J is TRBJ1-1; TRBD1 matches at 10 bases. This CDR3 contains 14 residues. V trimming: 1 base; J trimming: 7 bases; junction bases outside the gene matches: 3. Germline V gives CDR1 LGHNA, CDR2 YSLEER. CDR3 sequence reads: CASSQGGTGVEAFF. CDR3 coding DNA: TGCGCCAGCAGCCAAGGCGGGACAGGGGTTGAAGCTTTCTTT.

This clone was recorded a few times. Here the CDR3 reads CASSEHPGTSPLHF. CDR3 nucleotide sequence: TGTGCCAGCAGTGAACACCCCGGGACCTCACCCCTCCACTTT. The chain is built from TRBV25-1 and TRBJ1-6; the D gene is possibly TRBD1 (5 bases). CDR3 length: 14 residues. V was pared by 2 bases and J by 10 bases, with 12 bases between. The V gene's germline CDR1 is MGHDK and CDR2 SYGVNS. Combining the CDR3 with reference TRBV25-1 and TRBJ1-6 gives the whole variable domain EADIYQTPRYLVIGTGKKITLECSQTMGHDKMYWYQQDPGMELHLIHYSYGVNSTEKGDLSSESTVSRIRTEHFPLTLESARPSHTSQYLCASSEHPGTSPLHFGNGTRLTVT.

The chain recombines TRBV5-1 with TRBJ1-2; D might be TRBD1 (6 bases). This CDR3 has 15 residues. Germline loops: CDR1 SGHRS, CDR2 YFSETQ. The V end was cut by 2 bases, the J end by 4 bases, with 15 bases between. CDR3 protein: CASSFTGSEGYGYTF. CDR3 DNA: TGCGCCAGCAGCTTCACAGGGTCCGAGGGCTATGGCTACACCTTC.

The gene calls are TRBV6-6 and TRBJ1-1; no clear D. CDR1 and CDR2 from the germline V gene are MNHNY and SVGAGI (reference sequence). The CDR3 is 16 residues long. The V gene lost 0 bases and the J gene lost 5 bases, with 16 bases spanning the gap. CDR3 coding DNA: TGTGCCAGCAGTTACTCCCGACCACCACTGGGGACTGAAGCTTTCTTT. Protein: CASSYSRPPLGTEAFF.

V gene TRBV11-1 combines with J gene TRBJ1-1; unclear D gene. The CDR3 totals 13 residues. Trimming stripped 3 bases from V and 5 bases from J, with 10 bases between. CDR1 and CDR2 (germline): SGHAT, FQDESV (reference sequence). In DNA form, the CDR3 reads TGTGCCAGCAGCTTCTTAAGGGTAACTGAAGCTTTCTTT. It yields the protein CASSFLRVTEAFF.

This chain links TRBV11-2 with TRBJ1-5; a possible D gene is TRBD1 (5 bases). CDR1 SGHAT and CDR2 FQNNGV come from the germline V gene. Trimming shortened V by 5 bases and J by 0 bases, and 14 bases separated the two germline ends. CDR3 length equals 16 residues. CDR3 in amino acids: CASSPGAGYSNQPQHF. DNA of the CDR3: TGTGCCAGCAGCCCCGGGGCAGGTTATAGCAATCAGCCCCAGCATTTT.

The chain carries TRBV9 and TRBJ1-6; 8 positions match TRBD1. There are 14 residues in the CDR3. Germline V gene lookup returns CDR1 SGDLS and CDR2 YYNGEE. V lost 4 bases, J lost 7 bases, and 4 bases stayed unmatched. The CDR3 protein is CASSRDRGNSPLHF. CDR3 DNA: TGTGCCAGCAGCCGAGACAGGGGAAATTCACCCCTCCACTTT.

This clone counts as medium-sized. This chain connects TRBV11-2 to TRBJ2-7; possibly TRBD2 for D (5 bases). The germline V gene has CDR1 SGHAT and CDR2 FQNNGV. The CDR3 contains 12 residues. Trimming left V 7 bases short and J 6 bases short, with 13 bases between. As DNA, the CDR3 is TGTGCCAGCATAGGTAGGGCGGGCGAGCAGTACTTC. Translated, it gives CASIGRAGEQYF. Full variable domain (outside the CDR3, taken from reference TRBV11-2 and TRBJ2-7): EAGVAQSPRYKIIEKRQSVAFWCNPISGHATLYWYQQILGQGPKLLIQFQNNGVVDDSQLPKDRFSAERLKGVDSTLKIQPAKLEDSAVYLCASIGRAGEQYFGPGTRLTVT.

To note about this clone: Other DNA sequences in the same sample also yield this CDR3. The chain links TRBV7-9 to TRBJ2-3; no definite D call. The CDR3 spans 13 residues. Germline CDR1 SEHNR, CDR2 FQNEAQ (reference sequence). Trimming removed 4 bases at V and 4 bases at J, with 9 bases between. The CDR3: CASSSRGPDTQYF. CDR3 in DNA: TGTGCCAGCAGCTCTCGTGGGCCAGATACGCAGTATTTT. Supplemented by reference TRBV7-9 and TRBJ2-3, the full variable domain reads DTGVSQNPRHKITKRGQNVTFRCDPISEHNRLYWYRQTLGQGPEFLTYFQNEAQLEKSRLLSDRFSAERPKGSFSTLEIQRTEQGDSAMYLCASSSRGPDTQYFGPGTRLTVL.

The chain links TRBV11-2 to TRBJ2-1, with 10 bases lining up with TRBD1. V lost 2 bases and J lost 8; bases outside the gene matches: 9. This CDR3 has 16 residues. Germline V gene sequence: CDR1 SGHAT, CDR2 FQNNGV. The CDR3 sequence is CASSLMSGTGVYEQFF. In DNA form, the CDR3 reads TGTGCCAGCAGCTTAATGAGCGGGACAGGGGTCTATGAGCAGTTCTTC.

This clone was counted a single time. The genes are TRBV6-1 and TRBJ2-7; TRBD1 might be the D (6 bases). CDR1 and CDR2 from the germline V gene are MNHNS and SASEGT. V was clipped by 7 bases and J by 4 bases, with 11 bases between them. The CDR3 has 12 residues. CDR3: CASTQGSYEQYF. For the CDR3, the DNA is TGTGCCAGCACGCAGGGGTCGTACGAGCAGTACTTC.